What follows is one TCR beta chain and its context. This specimen belongs to a study of CD8+CD57+ T cells in acquired aplastic anemia. Germline lookup yields CDR1 SQVTM and CDR2 ANQGSEA. The CDR3 is made up of 13 amino acids. Trimming shortened V by 0 bases and J by 6 bases, and 11 bases separated the two germline ends. TCR beta VDJ and CDR3 profiling used genomic DNA as template. TCRdb ran MiXCR on the reads and lists one entry per CDR3 protein. The data contain more than 150,000 distinct CDR3 sequences, less than 50% of them singletons. The patients chosen for sequencing had shown expansion of CD8+CD57+ cells (detected by flow cytometry).

The chain couples TRBV29-1 to TRBJ1-2; no definite D call. The sequencing sample was made of sorted CD4+, CD8+, or CD8+CD57+ T cells (not recorded which) from PBMCs. The clonotype was recovered from a human donor with aplastic anemia. In DNA form, the CDR3 reads TGCAGCGTTGAAGACGTCAAGGTCAATGGCTACACCTTC. This gives the protein CSVEDVKVNGYTF.